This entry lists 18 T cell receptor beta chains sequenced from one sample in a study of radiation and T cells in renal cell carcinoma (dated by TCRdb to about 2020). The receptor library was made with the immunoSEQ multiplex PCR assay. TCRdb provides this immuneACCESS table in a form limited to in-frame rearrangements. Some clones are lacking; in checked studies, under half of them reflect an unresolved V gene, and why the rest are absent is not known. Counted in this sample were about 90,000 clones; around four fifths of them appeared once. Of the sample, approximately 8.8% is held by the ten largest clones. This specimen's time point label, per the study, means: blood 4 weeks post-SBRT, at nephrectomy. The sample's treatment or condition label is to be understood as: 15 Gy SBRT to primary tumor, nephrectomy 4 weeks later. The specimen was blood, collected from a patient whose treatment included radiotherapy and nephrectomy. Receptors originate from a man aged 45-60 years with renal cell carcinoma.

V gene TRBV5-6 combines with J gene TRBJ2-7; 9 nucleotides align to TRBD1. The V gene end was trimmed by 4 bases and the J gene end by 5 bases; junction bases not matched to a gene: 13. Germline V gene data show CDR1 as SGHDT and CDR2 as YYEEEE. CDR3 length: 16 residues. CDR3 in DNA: TGTGCCAGCAGCGGGTGGTCCGGGACAGGGTACGACGAGCAGTACTTC. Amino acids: CASSGWSGTGYDEQYF.

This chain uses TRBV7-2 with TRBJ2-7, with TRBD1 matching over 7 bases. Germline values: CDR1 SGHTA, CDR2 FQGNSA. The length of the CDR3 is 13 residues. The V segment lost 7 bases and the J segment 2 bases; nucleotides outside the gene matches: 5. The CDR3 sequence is CASTLDRAYEQYF. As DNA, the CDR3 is TGTGCCAGCACCCTTGACAGGGCCTACGAGCAGTACTTC.

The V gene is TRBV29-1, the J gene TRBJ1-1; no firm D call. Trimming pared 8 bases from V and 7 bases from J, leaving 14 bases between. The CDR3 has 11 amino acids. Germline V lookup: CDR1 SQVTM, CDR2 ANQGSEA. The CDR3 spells CSYKRAIEAFF. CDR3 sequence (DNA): TGCAGCTACAAACGGGCCATTGAAGCTTTCTTT.

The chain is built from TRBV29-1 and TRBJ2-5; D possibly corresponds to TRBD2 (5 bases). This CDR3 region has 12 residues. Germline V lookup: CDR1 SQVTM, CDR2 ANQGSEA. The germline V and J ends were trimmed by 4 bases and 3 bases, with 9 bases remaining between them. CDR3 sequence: CSVVPGEETQYF. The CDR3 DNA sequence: TGCAGCGTTGTACCCGGGGAAGAGACCCAGTACTTC.

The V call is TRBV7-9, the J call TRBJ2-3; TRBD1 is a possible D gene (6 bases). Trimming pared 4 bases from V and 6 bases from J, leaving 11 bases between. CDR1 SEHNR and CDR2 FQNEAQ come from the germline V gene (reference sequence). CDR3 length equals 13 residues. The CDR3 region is CASSSGVIDTQYF. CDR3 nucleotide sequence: TGTGCCAGCAGCTCAGGGGTCATCGATACGCAGTATTTT.

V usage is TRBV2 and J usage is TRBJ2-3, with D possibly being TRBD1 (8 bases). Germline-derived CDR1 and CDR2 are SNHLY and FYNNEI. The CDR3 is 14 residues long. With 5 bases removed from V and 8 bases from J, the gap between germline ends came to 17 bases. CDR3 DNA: TGTGCCAGCAGTAACTGGGACAGGACTAGTACGCAGTATTTT. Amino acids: CASSNWDRTSTQYF.

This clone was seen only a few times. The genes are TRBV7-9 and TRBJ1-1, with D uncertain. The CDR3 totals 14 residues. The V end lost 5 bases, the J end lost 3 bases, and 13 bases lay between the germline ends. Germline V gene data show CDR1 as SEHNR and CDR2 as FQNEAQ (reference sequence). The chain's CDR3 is CASSRAAGYTEAFF. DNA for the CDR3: TGTGCCAGCAGCCGAGCCGCGGGCTACACTGAAGCTTTCTTT.

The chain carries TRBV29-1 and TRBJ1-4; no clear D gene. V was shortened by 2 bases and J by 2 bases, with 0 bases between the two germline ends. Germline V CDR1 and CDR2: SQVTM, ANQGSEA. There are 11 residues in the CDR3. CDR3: CSVETNEKLFF. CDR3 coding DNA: TGCAGCGTTGAAACTAATGAAAAACTGTTTTTT.

The CDR3 is CASSQEKGFSGNTIYF. In DNA form, the CDR3 reads TGTGCCAGCAGCCAGGAAAAGGGGTTCTCTGGAAACACCATATATTTT. This chain joins TRBV14 and TRBJ1-3, with a tentative D call TRBD1 (5 bases). V gave up 3 bases and J gave up 0 bases, with 12 bases separating them. Germline assignment: CDR1 SGHDN and CDR2 FVKESK. This CDR3 has 16 amino acids.

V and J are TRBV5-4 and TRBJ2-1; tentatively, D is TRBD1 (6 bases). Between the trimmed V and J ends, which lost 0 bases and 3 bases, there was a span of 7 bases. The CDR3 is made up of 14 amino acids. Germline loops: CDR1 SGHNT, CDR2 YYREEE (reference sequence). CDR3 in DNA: TGTGCCAGCAGCTTGGTACAGGGCTACAATGAGCAGTTCTTC. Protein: CASSLVQGYNEQFF.

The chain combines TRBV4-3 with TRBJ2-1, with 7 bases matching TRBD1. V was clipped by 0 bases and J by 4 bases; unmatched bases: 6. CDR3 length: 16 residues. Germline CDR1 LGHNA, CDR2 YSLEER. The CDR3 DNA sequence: TGCGCCAGCAGCCAAGATCTACAGGGGTTATACAATGAGCAGTTCTTC. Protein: CASSQDLQGLYNEQFF.

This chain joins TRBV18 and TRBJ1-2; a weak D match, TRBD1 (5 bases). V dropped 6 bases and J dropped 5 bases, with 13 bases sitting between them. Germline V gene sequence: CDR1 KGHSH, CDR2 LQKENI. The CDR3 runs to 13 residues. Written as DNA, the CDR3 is TGTGCCAGCTCGGTTCAGGGAGGGTATGGCTACACCTTC. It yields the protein CASSVQGGYGYTF. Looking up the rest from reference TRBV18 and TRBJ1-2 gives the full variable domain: NAGVMQNPRHLVRRRGQEARLRCSPMKGHSHVYWYRQLPEEGLKFMVYLQKENIIDESGMPKERFSAEFPKEGPSILRIQQVVRGDSAAYFCASSVQGGYGYTFGSGTRLTVV.

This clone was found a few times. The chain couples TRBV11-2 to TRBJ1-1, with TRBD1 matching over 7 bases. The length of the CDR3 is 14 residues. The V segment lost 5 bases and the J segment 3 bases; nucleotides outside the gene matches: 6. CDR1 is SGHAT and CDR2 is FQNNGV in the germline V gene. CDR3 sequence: CASSILTGDTEAFF. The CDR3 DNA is TGTGCCAGCAGCATACTCACAGGGGACACTGAAGCTTTCTTT.

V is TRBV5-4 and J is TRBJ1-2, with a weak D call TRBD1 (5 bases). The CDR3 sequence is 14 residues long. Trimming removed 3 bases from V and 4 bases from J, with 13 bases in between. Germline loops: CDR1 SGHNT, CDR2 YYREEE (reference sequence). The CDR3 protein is CASSSPGVLYGYTF. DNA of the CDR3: TGTGCCAGCAGCTCACCGGGGGTACTCTATGGCTACACCTTC.

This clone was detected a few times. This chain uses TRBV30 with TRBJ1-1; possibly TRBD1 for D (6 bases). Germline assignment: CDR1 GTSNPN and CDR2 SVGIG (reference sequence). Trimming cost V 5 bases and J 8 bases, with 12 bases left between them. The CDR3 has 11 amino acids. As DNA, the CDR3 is TGTGCCTGGGGAAAACAGGGAGAAGCTTTCTTT. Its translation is CAWGKQGEAFF.

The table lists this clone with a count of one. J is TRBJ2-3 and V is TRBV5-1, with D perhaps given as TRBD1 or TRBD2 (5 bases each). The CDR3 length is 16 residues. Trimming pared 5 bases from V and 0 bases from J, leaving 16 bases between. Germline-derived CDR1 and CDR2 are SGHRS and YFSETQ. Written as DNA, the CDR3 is TGCGCCAGCAGTTTCCAGTCCCGGGACAGCACAGATACGCAGTATTTT. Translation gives CASSFQSRDSTDTQYF.

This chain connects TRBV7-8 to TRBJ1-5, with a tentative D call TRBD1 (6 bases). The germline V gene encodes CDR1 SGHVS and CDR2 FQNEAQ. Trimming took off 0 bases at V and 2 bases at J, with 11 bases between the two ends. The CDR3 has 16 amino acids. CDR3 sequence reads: CASSLALGAGNQPQHF. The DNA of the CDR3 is TGTGCCAGCAGCTTAGCGCTGGGGGCGGGCAATCAGCCCCAGCATTTT.

The CDR3 region is CASSPRDTDTQYF. The CDR3 nucleotides read TGTGCCAGCAGCCCCCGAGACACAGATACGCAGTATTTT. This chain connects TRBV13 to TRBJ2-3; D uncertain. This CDR3 contains 13 residues. The V end was cut by 5 bases, the J end by 2 bases, with 8 bases between. In germline, CDR1 is PRHDT, CDR2 FYEKMQ (reference sequence).